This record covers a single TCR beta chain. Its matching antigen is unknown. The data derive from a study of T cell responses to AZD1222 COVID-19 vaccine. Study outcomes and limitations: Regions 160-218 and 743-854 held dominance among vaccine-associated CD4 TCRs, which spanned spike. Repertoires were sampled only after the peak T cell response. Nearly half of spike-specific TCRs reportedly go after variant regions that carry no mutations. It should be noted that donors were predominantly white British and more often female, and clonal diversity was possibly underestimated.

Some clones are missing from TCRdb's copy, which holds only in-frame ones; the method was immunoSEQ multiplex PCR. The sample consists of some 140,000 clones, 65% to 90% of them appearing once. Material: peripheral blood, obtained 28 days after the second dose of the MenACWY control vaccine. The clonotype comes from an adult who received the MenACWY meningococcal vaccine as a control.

The CDR3 DNA is TGTGCCATCAGTGACCCTAGCGGGAGTATTTGGAATGAGCAGTTCTTC. Amino acid sequence: CAISDPSGSIWNEQFF. This chain connects TRBV10-3 to TRBJ2-1, with TRBD2 matching 10 bases. CDR1 and CDR2 from the germline V gene are ENHRY and SYGVKD. V trimming: 3 bases; J trimming: 7 bases; junction bases outside the gene matches: 9. The CDR3 runs to 16 residues.